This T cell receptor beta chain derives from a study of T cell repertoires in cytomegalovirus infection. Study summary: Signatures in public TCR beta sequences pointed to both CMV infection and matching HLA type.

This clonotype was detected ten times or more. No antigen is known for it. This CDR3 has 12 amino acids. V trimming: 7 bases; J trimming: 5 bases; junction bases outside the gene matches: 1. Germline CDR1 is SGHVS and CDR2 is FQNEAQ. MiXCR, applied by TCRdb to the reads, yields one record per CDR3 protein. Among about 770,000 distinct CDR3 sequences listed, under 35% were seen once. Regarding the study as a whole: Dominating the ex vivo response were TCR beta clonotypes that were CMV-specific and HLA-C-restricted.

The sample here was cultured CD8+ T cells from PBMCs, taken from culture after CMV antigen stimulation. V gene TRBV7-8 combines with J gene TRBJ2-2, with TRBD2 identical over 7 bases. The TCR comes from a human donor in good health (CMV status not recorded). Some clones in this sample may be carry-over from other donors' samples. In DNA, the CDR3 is TGTGCCAGCACGGGGGGTACCGGGGAGCTGTTTTTT. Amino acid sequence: CASTGGTGELFF.